This T cell receptor beta chain was recovered during a study of graft-versus-host responses after intestinal transplantation. Study at large: Each recipient received anti-thymocyte globulin induction, then tacrolimus and steroids for approximately three years.

Study-wide findings and caveats: Allograft graft-versus-host to host-versus-graft clonal ratios ran high in patients with graft-donor T cell macrochimerism.

With respect to this clone: What it binds is unknown.

The method was immunoSEQ multiplex PCR; TCRdb's version includes in-frame clones alone and lacks a portion of them. The repertoire holds about 26,000 clones, with around 80% as singletons. Germline-derived CDR1 and CDR2 are SGHAT and FQNNGV. CDR3 length: 16 residues. V gave up 5 bases and J gave up 0 bases, with 13 bases separating them. This TCR was recovered from a human donor who received an intestinal transplant. The chain uses TRBV11-2 and TRBJ1-4, with D perhaps matching TRBD1 (6 bases). Sample: unstimulated CD4+ T cells sorted from spleen or lymph node cells, taken before intestinal transplant. Here the CDR3 reads CASSPGQSTTNEKLFF. The CDR3 region has the DNA TGTGCCAGCAGCCCTGGACAGTCCACAACTAATGAAAAACTGTTTTTT.